The 2 T cell receptor beta chains below were found in one sample sequenced in a study of shared clonotypes between healthy human individuals. Assay: immunoSEQ multiplex PCR; the TCRdb copy retains only in-frame clones and omits some. The repertoire has more than 850,000 clones, approximately 78% of them found once; the top ten carry 0.52%. The specimen was memory CD4+ T cells from PBMCs. Subset defined: CD45RA-negative fraction. Receptors were obtained from a man aged 18 to 30 in good health. Some clones in this sample may be carry-over from other donors' samples.

This clone occurred many times. The J gene is TRBJ2-3, the V gene TRBV30; D is unclear. CDR3 size: 13 residues. Trimming pared 4 bases from V and 4 bases from J, leaving 12 bases between. Germline V gene lookup returns CDR1 GTSNPN and CDR2 SVGIG (reference sequence). In nucleotides, the CDR3 is TGTGCCTGGAAGGGAATGGCACCAGATACGCAGTATTTT. Protein product: CAWKGMAPDTQYF.

The chain uses TRBV6-5 and TRBJ1-1, with a tentative D call TRBD1 (5 bases). The V gene lost 3 bases and the J gene lost 4 bases, with 9 bases spanning the gap. Germline lookup yields CDR1 MNHEY and CDR2 SVGAGI. This CDR3 has 13 residues. CDR3 nucleotide sequence: TGTGCCAGCAGTTATATGAGGGGCACTGAAGCTTTCTTT. Protein sequence: CASSYMRGTEAFF.